A single sample gave rise to the 17 T cell receptor beta chains below, sequenced in a study of T cells in localized non-small cell lung cancer. The protocol was immunoSEQ multiplex PCR, while the TCRdb copy is restricted to in-frame clones and leaves out a portion. The table lists roughly 30,000 clones, 85% to 90% of them singletons. Source: peripheral blood, taken before any cancer treatment. Receptors originate from a woman aged 18 to 49 with stage I lung adenocarcinoma.

V and J are TRBV19 and TRBJ1-1, with TRBD1 matching 9 bases. The CDR3 runs to 14 residues. The germline CDR1 and CDR2 sequences are LNHDA and SQIVND (reference sequence). Unmatched junction bases numbered 9, after V lost 7 bases and J lost 6 bases. CDR3 loop: CASTNTGGEAEAFF. The CDR3 bases are TGTGCCAGTACCAATACAGGGGGCGAAGCTGAAGCTTTCTTT.

This clone is a singleton in its sample. The gene calls are TRBV11-2 and TRBJ1-1, with D perhaps TRBD1 (5 bases). V was trimmed by 2 bases and J by 4 bases, leaving 11 bases between them. Germline V gene sequence: CDR1 SGHAT, CDR2 FQNNGV. The length of the CDR3 is 14 residues. The chain's CDR3 is CASSLLDQGTEAFF. The DNA of the CDR3 is TGTGCCAGCAGCTTACTAGATCAGGGCACTGAAGCTTTCTTT. The variable domain in full, with the rest retrieved from reference TRBV11-2 and TRBJ1-1, is EAGVAQSPRYKIIEKRQSVAFWCNPISGHATLYWYQQILGQGPKLLIQFQNNGVVDDSQLPKDRFSAERLKGVDSTLKIQPAKLEDSAVYLCASSLLDQGTEAFFGQGTRLTVV.

V gene TRBV11-3 combines with J gene TRBJ2-7; 10 bases align to TRBD2. V gave up 0 bases and J gave up 3 bases; unmatched junction bases: 2. CDR3 size: 15 residues. CDR1 is SGHNT, CDR2 YENEEA, per germline. The CDR3 bases are TGTGCCAGCAGCTTAGAAAGGACTAGCGGCTACGAGCAGTACTTC. Its translation is CASSLERTSGYEQYF. The variable domain in full, with the rest retrieved from reference TRBV11-3 and TRBJ2-7, is EAGVVQSPRYKIIEKKQPVAFWCNPISGHNTLYWYLQNLGQGPELLIRYENEEAVDDSQLPKDRFSAERLKGVDSTLKIQPAELGDSAVYLCASSLERTSGYEQYFGPGTRLTVT.

V usage is TRBV7-9 and J usage is TRBJ1-3, with D possibly TRBD1 on 5 matching bases. The germline gives CDR1 SEHNR, CDR2 FQNEAQ (reference sequence). The CDR3 is made up of 16 amino acids. Trimming pared 3 bases from V and 0 bases from J, leaving 12 bases between. CDR3 in DNA: TGTGCCAGCAGCTTGGATAGACAGAGCTCTGGAAACACCATATATTTT. Protein sequence: CASSLDRQSSGNTIYF.

The rearrangement links TRBV30 to TRBJ1-2; D is unresolved. CDR3 size: 13 residues. Trimming stripped 1 base from V and 5 bases from J, with 11 bases between. Germline CDR1 and CDR2: GTSNPN and SVGIG (reference sequence). CDR3 DNA sequence: TGTGCCTGGAGTGCTACAGTTGAGTATGGCTACACCTTC. Protein sequence: CAWSATVEYGYTF.

The chain recombines TRBV28 with TRBJ2-1, with unresolved D. Germline V gene data show CDR1 as MDHEN and CDR2 as SYDVKM. The V end lost 3 bases, the J end lost 6 bases, and 6 bases lay between the germline ends. This CDR3 is 12 amino acids long. In DNA, the CDR3 is TGTGCCAGCAGTTTTATCATCAATGAGCAGTTCTTC. Amino acids: CASSFIINEQFF. The variable domain in full, completed from reference TRBV28 and TRBJ2-1, reads DVKVTQSSRYLVKRTGEKVFLECVQDMDHENMFWYRQDPGLGLRLIYFSYDVKMKEKGDIPEGYSVSREKKERFSLILESASTNQTSMYLCASSFIINEQFFGPGTRLTVL.

The chain couples TRBV9 to TRBJ2-3; D is unclear. V was clipped by 0 bases and J by 6 bases, with 8 bases between them. This CDR3 contains 13 residues. Germline values: CDR1 SGDLS, CDR2 YYNGEE. CDR3 amino acids: CASSVGPPDTQYF. Here the CDR3 DNA reads TGTGCCAGCAGCGTAGGGCCCCCCGATACGCAGTATTTT.

The genes are TRBV12-5 and TRBJ1-1, with a possible D match to TRBD1 (6 bases). Germline CDR1 and CDR2: LGHNT and FRNRAP. The CDR3 extends over 12 amino acids. Trimming removed 4 bases at V and 3 bases at J, with 6 bases between. The CDR3 nucleotides read TGTGCTAGTGGTTGGACAGACACTGAAGCTTTCTTT. This encodes CASGWTDTEAFF.

The chain recombines TRBV5-6 with TRBJ2-2; 9 nucleotides match TRBD2. This CDR3 has 15 amino acids. With 4 bases clipped from V and 5 bases from J, the junction kept 6 bases outside the gene matches. Germline V gene lookup returns CDR1 SGHDT and CDR2 YYEEEE. CDR3 sequence (DNA): TGTGCCAGCAGCATTAGCGGGAGTCAAACCGGGGAGCTGTTTTTT. It is translated as CASSISGSQTGELFF.

The chain couples TRBV19 to TRBJ2-2; no reliable D call. This CDR3 spans 13 amino acids. Trimming left V 1 base short and J 5 bases short, with 5 bases between. The germline V gene encodes CDR1 LNHDA and CDR2 SQIVND (reference sequence). This CDR3 is CASSIAETGELFF. The CDR3 DNA sequence: TGTGCCAGTAGTATAGCTGAGACCGGGGAGCTGTTTTTT.

V and J are TRBV11-2 and TRBJ2-5; 10 bases match TRBD2. The CDR3 has 16 residues. Losses at the gene ends were 3 bases for V and 5 bases for J; bases not matched to a gene: 9. Germline V CDR1 and CDR2: SGHAT, FQNNGV. CDR3 in amino acids: CASSFGSGRLWETQYF. The CDR3 DNA reads TGTGCCAGCAGCTTCGGTAGCGGGAGGTTATGGGAGACCCAGTACTTC.

The V gene is TRBV28, the J gene TRBJ1-1; 7 positions match TRBD1. This CDR3 spans 14 amino acids. From germline, CDR1 is MDHEN and CDR2 SYDVKM. V lost 7 bases, J lost 1 base, and 6 bases stayed unmatched. The CDR3 region is CASIGGQPNTEAFF. The CDR3 DNA is TGTGCCAGCATTGGGGGACAGCCGAACACTGAAGCTTTCTTT.

This clone was seen only a few times. The CDR3 nucleotides read TGTGCCAGCAGTTATCAGAGGGACGGAAGCTATGGCTACACCTTC. It encodes CASSYQRDGSYGYTF. This chain joins TRBV27 and TRBJ1-2, with D possibly being TRBD1 (5 bases). This CDR3 is 15 amino acids long. The germline gives CDR1 MNHEY, CDR2 SMNVEV (reference sequence). V shed 4 bases and J shed 4 bases, with 16 bases lying between them.

The chain employs TRBV6-5 and TRBJ2-1, with TRBD2 matching 7 bases. The CDR3 contains 15 residues. The germline CDR1 and CDR2 sequences are MNHEY and SVGAGI. With V trimmed by 6 bases and J by 4 bases, 9 bases remained unmatched. CDR3 in DNA: TGTGCCAGCAGCACCACTAGCGCCTCGTACAATGAGCAGTTCTTC. Protein product: CASSTTSASYNEQFF.

The chain uses TRBV27 and TRBJ1-2; 9 nucleotides match TRBD1. CDR3 length: 18 amino acids. V lost 10 bases, J lost 1 base, and 19 bases stayed unmatched. The germline V gene has CDR1 MNHEY and CDR2 SMNVEV (reference sequence). CDR3 loop: CATGTGLQTLGNNYGYTF. CDR3 bases: TGTGCCACCGGGACAGGGTTACAAACTCTCGGAAATAACTATGGCTACACCTTC.

V is TRBV19 and J is TRBJ1-4; D may be TRBD1 (6 bases). Germline V gene data show CDR1 as LNHDA and CDR2 as SQIVND (reference sequence). This CDR3 has 14 residues. With 5 bases removed from V and 4 bases from J, the gap between germline ends came to 11 bases. This CDR3 is CASSGGSFNEKLFF. In nucleotides, the CDR3 is TGTGCCAGTAGTGGGGGCAGCTTTAATGAAAAACTGTTTTTT.

This chain links TRBV18 with TRBJ2-1; 8 nucleotides match TRBD2. Trimming cost V 3 bases and J 0 bases; bases outside gene matches: 4. From germline, CDR1 is KGHSH and CDR2 LQKENI. CDR3 length: 16 residues. The CDR3 region has the DNA TGTGCCAGCTCACCGATAGCGGGAAGCTCCTACAATGAGCAGTTCTTC. It codes for CASSPIAGSSYNEQFF.